This T cell receptor (beta chain) was sequenced in a study of T cell changes during pregnancy in multiple sclerosis. Clones were read by immunoSEQ multiplex PCR, and TCRdb kept only the in-frame ones, dropping some. The sample yields 90,000 to 120,000 clones, around 93% seen once. Germline V gene data show CDR1 as MNHEY and CDR2 as SMNVEV (reference sequence). The length of the CDR3 is 14 residues. With V trimmed by 4 bases and J by 3 bases, 4 bases remained unmatched. The clonotype was recovered from a female donor in good health, enrolled as a control in a pregnancy study. The chain combines TRBV27 with TRBJ1-2; TRBD1 aligns across 8 bases. The sequencing used peripheral blood, collected in the third trimester of pregnancy. CDR3 sequence reads: CASSYGQGDYGYTF. CDR3 nucleotides: TGTGCCAGCAGTTATGGACAGGGCGACTATGGCTACACCTTC.